The 30 T cell receptor beta chains given below trace back to one sample, sequenced in a study of blood T cell repertoires in COVID-19. Assay used: immunoSEQ multiplex PCR; TCRdb lists only in-frame clones, some missing. This table holds 200,000 to 300,000 clones, approximately 88% found once. Sequenced: peripheral blood. These TCRs come from a woman younger than 45 with COVID-19, enrolled during active disease.

The V gene is TRBV5-1, the J gene TRBJ2-5, with D unresolved. From germline, CDR1 is SGHRS and CDR2 YFSETQ. The CDR3 consists of 14 residues. Trimming cost V 3 bases and J 5 bases, with 14 bases left between them. This CDR3 reads CASSYGEVWETQYF. CDR3 DNA sequence: TGCGCCAGCAGCTACGGCGAGGTCTGGGAGACCCAGTACTTC.

This clone is a singleton in its sample. J is TRBJ1-5 and V is TRBV16; the match to TRBD1 covers 8 bases. Germline CDR1 KGHSY, CDR2 FQNENV. Unmatched junction bases numbered 4, after V lost 3 bases and J lost 3 bases. The CDR3 covers 15 residues. CDR3 amino acids: CASSHGQGHNQPQHF. In nucleotides, the CDR3 is TGTGCCAGCAGCCATGGACAGGGACACAATCAGCCCCAGCATTTT. The full variable domain, in which reference TRBV16 and TRBJ1-5 provide the parts outside the CDR3, is GEEVAQTPKHLVRGEGQKAKLYCAPIKGHSYVFWYQQVLKNEFKFLISFQNENVFDETGMPKERFSAKCLPNSPCSLEIQATKLEDSAVYFCASSHGQGHNQPQHFGDGTRLSIL.

The CDR3 sequence is CASSFPLDGNTIYF. CDR3 DNA sequence: TGTGCCAGCAGCTTCCCCTTAGATGGAAACACCATATATTTT. The V gene is TRBV5-6, the J gene TRBJ1-3; no reliable D call. Looked up from germline, CDR1 is SGHDT and CDR2 is YYEEEE. The CDR3 length is 14 residues. Trimming stripped 2 bases from V and 3 bases from J, with 9 bases between. Looking up the rest from reference TRBV5-6 and TRBJ1-3 gives the full variable domain: DAGVTQSPTHLIKTRGQQVTLRCSPKSGHDTVSWYQQALGQGPQFIFQYYEEEERQRGNFPDRFSGHQFPNYSSELNVNALLLGDSALYLCASSFPLDGNTIYFGEGSWLTVV.

This chain's CDR3 is CASSFGQGIPYEQYF. CDR3 coding DNA: TGTGCCAGCAGTTTCGGCCAGGGAATCCCCTACGAGCAGTACTTC. The J gene is TRBJ2-7, the V gene TRBV27, with D possibly matching TRBD1 (5 bases). The CDR3 consists of 15 residues. In germline, CDR1 is MNHEY, CDR2 SMNVEV (reference sequence). Trimming cost V 3 bases and J 2 bases, with 14 bases left between them.

Remarks on this clone: At the DNA level, this CDR3 is encoded by other sequences in the same sample as well. The rearrangement joins TRBV10-3 to TRBJ1-5; TRBD1 aligns across 7 bases. CDR3 length: 14 residues. CDR1 and CDR2 from the germline V gene are ENHRY and SYGVKD. V was clipped by 2 bases and J by 2 bases; unmatched bases: 0. The CDR3 DNA reads as TGTGCCATCAGTGAGACAGGGGGCAATCAGCCCCAGCATTTT. Residues: CAISETGGNQPQHF.

The rearrangement joins TRBV4-3 to TRBJ1-5; D might be TRBD1 (5 bases). The CDR3 spans 16 residues. Germline loops: CDR1 LGHNA, CDR2 YSLEER. Trimming took 1 base from V and 4 from J, leaving 14 bases between them. The CDR3 region has the DNA TGCGCCAGCAGCCAAGTAATGATGCGGGGGAATCAGCCCCAGCATTTT. This codes for CASSQVMMRGNQPQHF.

This sequence joins TRBV6-6 and TRBJ2-3, with D tentatively TRBD2 (5 bases). From germline, CDR1 is MNHNY and CDR2 SVGAGI (reference sequence). The CDR3 length is 12 residues. Trimming removed 5 bases from V and 6 bases from J, with 9 bases in between. The CDR3 DNA follows: TGTGCCAGCAGTCTGCCGGGGGATACGCAGTATTTT. It encodes CASSLPGDTQYF.

The rearrangement links TRBV6-2 or TRBV6-3 to TRBJ2-4; D perhaps matches TRBD2 (6 bases). CDR1 MNHEY and CDR2 SVGEGT come from the germline V gene. The CDR3 has 17 residues. V shed 0 bases and J shed 0 bases, with 12 bases lying between them. The CDR3 loop reads CASSYSIGGLAKNIQYF. In DNA form, the CDR3 reads TGTGCCAGCAGTTACTCGATTGGGGGACTAGCCAAAAACATTCAGTACTTC.

The chain couples TRBV19 to TRBJ1-5, with 8 positions matching TRBD1. The CDR3 length is 15 residues. Germline V lookup: CDR1 LNHDA, CDR2 SQIVND (reference sequence). V trimming: 4 bases; J trimming: 4 bases; junction bases outside the gene matches: 6. The CDR3 loop is CASSKGQGWNQPQHF. The CDR3 DNA reads as TGTGCCAGTAGTAAAGGACAGGGATGGAATCAGCCCCAGCATTTT.

There are a few counts of this clone. This chain connects TRBV18 to TRBJ1-3, with D possibly TRBD1 on 6 matching bases. Germline CDR1 reads KGHSH; CDR2 reads LQKENI. The ends were cut back, 3 bases at V and 1 base at J, with 10 bases in the middle. The CDR3 covers 15 residues. The CDR3 DNA reads TGTGCCAGCTCACCGCGGACAGAGTCTGGAAACACCATATATTTT. Amino acids: CASSPRTESGNTIYF.

The chain combines TRBV5-6 with TRBJ2-3, with 8 bases lining up with TRBD1. Germline V gives CDR1 SGHDT, CDR2 YYEEEE. J was trimmed by 2 bases and V by 1 base; bases with no gene match: 15. This CDR3 contains 19 residues. The CDR3 coding sequence is TGTGCCAGCAGCTTGTTTGGCAGGGGGCGGTCAATCGACACAGATACGCAGTATTTT. It yields the protein CASSLFGRGRSIDTDTQYF. The full variable domain, rest sourced from reference TRBV5-6 and TRBJ2-3, is DAGVTQSPTHLIKTRGQQVTLRCSPKSGHDTVSWYQQALGQGPQFIFQYYEEEERQRGNFPDRFSGHQFPNYSSELNVNALLLGDSALYLCASSLFGRGRSIDTDTQYFGPGTRLTVL.

The table lists this clone with a count of one. This sequence joins TRBV27 and TRBJ2-3; D not resolved. The CDR3 is made up of 15 amino acids. Germline CDR1 is MNHEY and CDR2 is SMNVEV (reference sequence). Trimming cost V 4 bases and J 0 bases, with 11 bases left between them. CDR3 bases: TGTGCCAGCAGTTCGCCAGCGTCTAGCACAGATACGCAGTATTTT. Amino acid sequence: CASSSPASSTDTQYF.

The chain is built from TRBV3-1 (or the pseudogene TRBV3-2) and TRBJ1-6, with 8 bases identical to TRBD1. The J segment lost 11 bases and the V segment lost 0 bases, leaving 6 bases of the junction unmatched. This CDR3 spans 15 amino acids. The germline V gene has CDR1 LGHDT and CDR2 YNNKEL (reference sequence). The CDR3 sequence is CASSQEGQGLTPLHF. CDR3 bases: TGTGCCAGCAGCCAAGAAGGACAGGGATTAACACCCCTCCACTTT.

The chain uses TRBV3-1 (or the pseudogene TRBV3-2) and TRBJ1-2; TRBD1 matches at 8 bases. Germline V gene sequence: CDR1 LGHDT, CDR2 YNNKEL (reference sequence). J lost 6 bases, V lost 6 bases, and 3 bases had no gene match. The CDR3 extends over 12 amino acids. As DNA, the CDR3 is TGTGCCAGCAGGGACAGGGTAGATGGCTACACCTTC. The encoded protein is CASRDRVDGYTF.

The V and J genes are TRBV1 and TRBJ1-5; the D call in the table, TRBD1, was not verified against the DNA. TRBV1 is a listed pseudogene. This CDR3 contains 17 residues. As DNA, the CDR3 is TGCACCAGCAGCCACGGACAGTTAAAGGCTCCAGGTCAGCCCCAGCATTTT. It codes for CTSSHGQLKAPGQPQHF.

This rearrangement joins TRBV11-2 to TRBJ2-5, with 9 bases identical to TRBD1. The CDR3 totals 15 residues. CDR1 is SGHAT, CDR2 FQNNGV, per germline. V lost 6 bases and J lost 4; bases outside the gene matches: 9. In DNA, the CDR3 is TGTGCCAGCAGTTATCAGGGACAGGGTATAGAGACCCAGTACTTC. Translated: CASSYQGQGIETQYF.

The chain recombines TRBV5-6 with TRBJ1-2; 8 bases line up with TRBD1. The CDR3 loop spans 15 amino acids. Germline trimming cut 2 bases from V and 0 bases from J; bases unmatched to any gene: 3. CDR1 SGHDT and CDR2 YYEEEE come from the germline V gene. In nucleotides, the CDR3 is TGTGCCAGCAGCTTAGGGACAGGTACTAACTATGGCTACACCTTC. It translates to CASSLGTGTNYGYTF. The full variable domain, its missing parts supplied by reference TRBV5-6 and TRBJ1-2, is DAGVTQSPTHLIKTRGQQVTLRCSPKSGHDTVSWYQQALGQGPQFIFQYYEEEERQRGNFPDRFSGHQFPNYSSELNVNALLLGDSALYLCASSLGTGTNYGYTFGSGTRLTVV.

The chain has TRBV3-1 (or the pseudogene TRBV3-2) and TRBJ1-2, with a possible D match to TRBD1 (6 bases). Germline CDR1 and CDR2: LGHDT and YNNKEL (reference sequence). CDR3 length: 16 residues. The V end lost 4 bases, the J end lost 8 bases, and 23 bases lay between the germline ends. The CDR3 protein is CASSPSYRGGAKGYTF. CDR3 bases: TGTGCCAGCAGCCCCTCATACAGAGGGGGGGCAAAGGGCTACACCTTC.

The genes are TRBV7-6 and TRBJ2-5; D possibly corresponds to TRBD1 (6 bases). Trimming took off 4 bases at V and 5 bases at J, with 20 bases between the two ends. CDR1 and CDR2 from the germline V gene are SGHVS and FNYEAQ. CDR3 length: 16 residues. Here the CDR3 reads CASSYMSTGLGETQYF. Written as DNA, the CDR3 is TGTGCCAGCAGCTATATGAGTACAGGGTTAGGGGAGACCCAGTACTTC.

CDR3 sequence reads: CASSVPDRGYEQYV. CDR3 coding DNA: TGTGCCAGCAGCGTACCCGACAGGGGGTACGAGCAGTACGTC. The V and J genes are TRBV9 and TRBJ2-7, with 9 bases fitting TRBD1. The CDR3 extends over 14 amino acids. Germline CDR1 SGDLS, CDR2 YYNGEE. J gave up 4 bases and V 1 base, and 3 bases lay outside the gene matches.

Written as DNA, the CDR3 is TGTGCCAGCAGCTTTTGGGGGCGAAACACTGAAGCTTTCTTT. Translated, it gives CASSFWGRNTEAFF. V gene TRBV5-4 combines with J gene TRBJ1-1; weak D call: TRBD1 (6 bases). Trimming took off 2 bases at V and 2 bases at J, with 10 bases between the two ends. There are 14 residues in the CDR3. Per the germline V gene, CDR1 is SGHNT and CDR2 is YYREEE (reference sequence).

This chain uses TRBV11-2 with TRBJ2-7, with 9 bases lining up with TRBD2. This CDR3 region has 14 residues. V gave up 4 bases and J gave up 3 bases; unmatched junction bases: 4. Germline assignment: CDR1 SGHAT and CDR2 FQNNGV. CDR3: CASSSNSGGYEQYF. The CDR3 coding sequence is TGTGCCAGCAGCTCCAATAGCGGGGGCTACGAGCAGTACTTC.

The chain couples TRBV6-5 to TRBJ1-2; D is undetermined. Trimming shortened V by 4 bases and J by 5 bases, and 17 bases separated the two germline ends. This CDR3 contains 15 residues. CDR1 and CDR2 (germline): MNHEY, SVGAGI. CDR3 coding DNA: TGTGCCAGCAGTTTAGTGGGAGGGCTGGAATATGGCTACACCTTC. Translating gives CASSLVGGLEYGYTF.

The rearrangement joins TRBV19 to TRBJ1-2; D is undetermined. The CDR3 totals 13 residues. Germline CDR1 and CDR2: LNHDA and SQIVND (reference sequence). The V end was cut by 5 bases, the J end by 6 bases, with 13 bases between. CDR3 sequence reads: CASSSGSWNGYTF. CDR3 sequence (DNA): TGTGCCAGTAGTTCGGGGTCGTGGAATGGCTACACCTTC.

This clone was seen a single time. The V call is TRBV7-9, the J call TRBJ1-2; TRBD1 agrees at 12 bases. Germline V lookup: CDR1 SEHNR, CDR2 FQNEAQ (reference sequence). V trimming: 3 bases; J trimming: 7 bases; junction bases outside the gene matches: 15. This CDR3 has 18 residues. The CDR3 loop is CASSFIRTRDRGQSGYTF. The CDR3 nucleotides read TGTGCCAGCAGCTTTATAAGAACCCGGGACAGGGGGCAAAGTGGCTACACCTTC. Full variable domain (outside the CDR3, taken from reference TRBV7-9 and TRBJ1-2): DTGVSQNPRHKITKRGQNVTFRCDPISEHNRLYWYRQTLGQGPEFLTYFQNEAQLEKSRLLSDRFSAERPKGSFSTLEIQRTEQGDSAMYLCASSFIRTRDRGQSGYTFGSGTRLTVV.

The rearrangement joins TRBV28 to TRBJ2-5; 8 bases line up with TRBD2. V was pared by 2 bases and J by 4 bases, with 3 bases of the junction left unmatched. Per the germline V gene, CDR1 is MDHEN and CDR2 is SYDVKM. The CDR3 runs to 14 residues. Written as DNA, the CDR3 is TGTGCCAGCAGTTTAAGCGGGAGTGGAGAGACCCAGTACTTC. It is translated as CASSLSGSGETQYF.

V is TRBV5-6 and J is TRBJ1-1; no definite D call. Trimming removed 2 bases from V and 3 bases from J, with 8 bases in between. The CDR3 is 13 amino acids. Germline values: CDR1 SGHDT, CDR2 YYEEEE. The chain's CDR3 is CASSFGGYTEAFF. Here the CDR3 DNA reads TGTGCCAGCAGCTTTGGAGGTTACACTGAAGCTTTCTTT. Supplemented by reference TRBV5-6 and TRBJ1-1, the full variable domain reads DAGVTQSPTHLIKTRGQQVTLRCSPKSGHDTVSWYQQALGQGPQFIFQYYEEEERQRGNFPDRFSGHQFPNYSSELNVNALLLGDSALYLCASSFGGYTEAFFGQGTRLTVV.

CDR3 sequence reads: CASSGVTGGGVPLHF. DNA of the CDR3: TGTGCCAGCAGCGGAGTGACAGGGGGTGGTGTACCCCTCCACTTT. V and J are TRBV7-2 and TRBJ1-6, with 9 bases matching TRBD1. This CDR3 region has 15 residues. With V trimmed by 5 bases and J by 12 bases, 11 bases remained unmatched. Per the germline V gene, CDR1 is SGHTA and CDR2 is FQGNSA.

The V call is TRBV7-2, the J call TRBJ2-3, with TRBD2 matching over 7 bases. Germline-derived CDR1 and CDR2 are SGHTA and FQGNSA. Trimming took 4 bases from V and 4 from J; bases not matched to a gene: 5. This CDR3 has 14 amino acids. As DNA, the CDR3 is TGTGCCAGCAGCTCCGAGCGGGGACCAGATACGCAGTATTTT. It encodes CASSSERGPDTQYF.

The rearrangement joins TRBV6-5 to TRBJ1-1; tentative D call: TRBD1 (5 bases). Trimming left V 2 bases short and J 4 bases short, with 14 bases between. The CDR3 consists of 15 residues. CDR1 is MNHEY and CDR2 is SVGAGI in the germline V gene. In DNA, the CDR3 is TGTGCCAGCAGTTACGGGGTTTCGGGGGGCACTGAAGCTTTCTTT. Residues: CASSYGVSGGTEAFF.